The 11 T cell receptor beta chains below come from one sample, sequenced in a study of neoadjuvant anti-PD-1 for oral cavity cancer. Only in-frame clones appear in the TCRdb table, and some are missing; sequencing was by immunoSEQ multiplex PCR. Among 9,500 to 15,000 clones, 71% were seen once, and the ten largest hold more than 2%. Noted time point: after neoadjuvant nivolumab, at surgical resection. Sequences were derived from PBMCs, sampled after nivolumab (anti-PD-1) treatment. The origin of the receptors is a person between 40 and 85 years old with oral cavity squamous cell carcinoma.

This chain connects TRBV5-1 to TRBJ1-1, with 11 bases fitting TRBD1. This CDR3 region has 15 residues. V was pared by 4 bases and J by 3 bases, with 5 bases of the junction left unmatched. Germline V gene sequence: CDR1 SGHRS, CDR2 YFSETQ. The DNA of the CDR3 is TGCGCCAGCAGCAACCGGGACAGGGGGGACACTGAAGCTTTCTTT. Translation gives CASSNRDRGDTEAFF.

CDR3 sequence reads: CAWSSTGGQPQHF. The CDR3 region has the DNA TGTGCCTGGAGTTCGACAGGGGGTCAGCCCCAGCATTTT. This chain uses TRBV30 with TRBJ1-5; 9 positions match TRBD1. Germline V gene lookup returns CDR1 GTSNPN and CDR2 SVGIG (reference sequence). V lost 2 bases and J lost 6; bases outside the gene matches: 2. This CDR3 spans 13 amino acids.

This CDR3 is CASSVAGGEQETQYF. The CDR3 nucleotides are TGTGCCAGCAGCGTAGCTGGGGGGGAGCAAGAGACCCAGTACTTC. This chain joins TRBV9 and TRBJ2-5; 7 bases agree with TRBD2. CDR1 is SGDLS and CDR2 is YYNGEE in the germline V gene. J lost 2 bases, V lost 0 bases, and 4 bases had no gene match. This CDR3 has 15 residues. Complete variable domain (other parts from reference TRBV9 and TRBJ2-5): DSGVTQTPKHLITATGQRVTLRCSPRSGDLSVYWYQQSLDQGLQFLIQYYNGEERAKGNILERFSAQQFPDLHSELNLSSLELGDSALYFCASSVAGGEQETQYFGPGTRLLVL.

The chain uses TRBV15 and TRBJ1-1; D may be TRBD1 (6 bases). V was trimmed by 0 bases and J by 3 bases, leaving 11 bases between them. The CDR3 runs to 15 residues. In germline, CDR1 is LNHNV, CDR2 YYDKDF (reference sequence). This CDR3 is CATSRDLPGDTEAFF. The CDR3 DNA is TGTGCCACCAGCAGAGATTTACCAGGGGACACTGAAGCTTTCTTT. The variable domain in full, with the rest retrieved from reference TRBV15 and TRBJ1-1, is DAMVIQNPRYQVTQFGKPVTLSCSQTLNHNVMYWYQQKSSQAPKLLFHYYDKDFNNEADTPDNFQSRRPNTSFCFLDIRSPGLGDTAMYLCATSRDLPGDTEAFFGQGTRLTVV.

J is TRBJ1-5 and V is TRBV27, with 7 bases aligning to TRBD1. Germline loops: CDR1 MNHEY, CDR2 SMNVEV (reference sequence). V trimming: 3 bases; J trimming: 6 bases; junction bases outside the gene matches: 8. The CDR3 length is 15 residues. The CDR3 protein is CASSLQGVPVQPQHF. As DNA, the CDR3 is TGTGCCAGCAGTTTGCAGGGGGTGCCAGTTCAGCCCCAGCATTTT.

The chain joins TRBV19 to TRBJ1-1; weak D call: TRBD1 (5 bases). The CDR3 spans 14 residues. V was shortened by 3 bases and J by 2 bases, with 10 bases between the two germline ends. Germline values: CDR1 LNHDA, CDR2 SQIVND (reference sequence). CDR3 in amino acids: CASSITGDNTEAFF. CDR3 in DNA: TGTGCCAGTAGTATTACAGGCGATAACACTGAAGCTTTCTTT.

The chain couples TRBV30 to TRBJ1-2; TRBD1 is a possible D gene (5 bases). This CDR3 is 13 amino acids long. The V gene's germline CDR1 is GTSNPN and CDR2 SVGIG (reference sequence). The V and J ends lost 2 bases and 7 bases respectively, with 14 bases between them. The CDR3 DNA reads TGTGCCTGGAGTACGAGGGGCGCGGGTGGCTACACCTTC. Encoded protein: CAWSTRGAGGYTF.

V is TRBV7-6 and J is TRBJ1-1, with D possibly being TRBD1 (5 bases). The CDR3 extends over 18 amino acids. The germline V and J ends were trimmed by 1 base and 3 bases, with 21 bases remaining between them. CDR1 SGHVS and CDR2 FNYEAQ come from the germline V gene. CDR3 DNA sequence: TGTGCCAGCAGCTTAGATCTTGTTAGGGGTTTAACGGACACTGAAGCTTTCTTT. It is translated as CASSLDLVRGLTDTEAFF. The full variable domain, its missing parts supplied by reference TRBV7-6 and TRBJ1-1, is GAGVSQSPRYKVTKRGQDVALRCDPISGHVSLYWYRQALGQGPEFLTYFNYEAQQDKSGLPNDRFSAERPEGSISTLTIQRTEQRDSAMYRCASSLDLVRGLTDTEAFFGQGTRLTVV.

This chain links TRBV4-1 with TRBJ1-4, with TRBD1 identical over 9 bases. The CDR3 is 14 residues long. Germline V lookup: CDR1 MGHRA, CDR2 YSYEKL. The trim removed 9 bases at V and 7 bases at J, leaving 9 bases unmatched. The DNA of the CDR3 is TGCGCCAGTTCATTCGGACAGGGGTCTGAAAAACTGTTTTTT. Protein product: CASSFGQGSEKLFF.

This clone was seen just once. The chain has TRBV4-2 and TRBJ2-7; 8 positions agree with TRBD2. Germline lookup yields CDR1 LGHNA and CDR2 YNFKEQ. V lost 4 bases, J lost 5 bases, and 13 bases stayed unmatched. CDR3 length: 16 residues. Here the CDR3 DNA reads TGTGCCAGCAGCCTACCCTCGGCGGGAGGTCGGAACGAGCAGTACTTC. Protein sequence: CASSLPSAGGRNEQYF.

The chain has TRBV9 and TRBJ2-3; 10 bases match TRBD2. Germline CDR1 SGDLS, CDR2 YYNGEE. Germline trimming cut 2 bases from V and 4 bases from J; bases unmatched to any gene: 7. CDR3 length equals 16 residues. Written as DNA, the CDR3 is TGTGCCAGCAGCGTCAGGGCTAGCGGGAGTGCAGATACGCAGTATTTT. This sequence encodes CASSVRASGSADTQYF.